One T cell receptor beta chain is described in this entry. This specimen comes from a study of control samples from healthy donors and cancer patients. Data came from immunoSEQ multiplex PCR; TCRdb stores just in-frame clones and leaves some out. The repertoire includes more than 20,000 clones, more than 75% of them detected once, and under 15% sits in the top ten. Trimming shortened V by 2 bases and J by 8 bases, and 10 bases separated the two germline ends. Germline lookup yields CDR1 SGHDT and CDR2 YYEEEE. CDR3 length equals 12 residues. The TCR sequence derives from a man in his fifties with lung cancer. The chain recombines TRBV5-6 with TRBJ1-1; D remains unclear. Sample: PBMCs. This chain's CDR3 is CASSLQLREAFF. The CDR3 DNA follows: TGTGCCAGCAGCTTACAGCTTCGAGAAGCTTTCTTT.